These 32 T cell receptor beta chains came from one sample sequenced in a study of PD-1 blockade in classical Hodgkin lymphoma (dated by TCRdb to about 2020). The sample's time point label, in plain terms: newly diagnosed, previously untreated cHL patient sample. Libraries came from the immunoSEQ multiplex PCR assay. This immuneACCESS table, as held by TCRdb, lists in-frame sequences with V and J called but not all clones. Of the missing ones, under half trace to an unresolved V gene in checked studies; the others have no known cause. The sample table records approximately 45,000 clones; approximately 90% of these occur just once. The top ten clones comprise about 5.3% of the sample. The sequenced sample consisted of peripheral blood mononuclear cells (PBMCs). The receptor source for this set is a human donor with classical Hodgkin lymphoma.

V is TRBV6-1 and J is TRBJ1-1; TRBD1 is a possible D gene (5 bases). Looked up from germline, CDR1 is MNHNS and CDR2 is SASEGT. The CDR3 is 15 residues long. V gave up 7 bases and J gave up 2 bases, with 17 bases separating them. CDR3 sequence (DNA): TGTGCCAGCACCCCAGGGTACACCCTAAACACTGAAGCTTTCTTT. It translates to CASTPGYTLNTEAFF.

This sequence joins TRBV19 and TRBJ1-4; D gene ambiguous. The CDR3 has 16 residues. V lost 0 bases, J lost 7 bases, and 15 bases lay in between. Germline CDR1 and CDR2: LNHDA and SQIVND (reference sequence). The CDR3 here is CASSIDMTPWSEKLFF. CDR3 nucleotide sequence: TGTGCCAGTAGTATAGATATGACTCCCTGGAGTGAAAAACTGTTTTTT.

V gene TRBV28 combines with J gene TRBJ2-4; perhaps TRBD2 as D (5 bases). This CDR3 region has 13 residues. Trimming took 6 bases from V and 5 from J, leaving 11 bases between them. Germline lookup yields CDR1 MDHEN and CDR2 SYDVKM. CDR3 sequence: CASRGAVQNIQYF. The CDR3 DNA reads TGTGCCAGCAGAGGAGCGGTGCAAAACATTCAGTACTTC.

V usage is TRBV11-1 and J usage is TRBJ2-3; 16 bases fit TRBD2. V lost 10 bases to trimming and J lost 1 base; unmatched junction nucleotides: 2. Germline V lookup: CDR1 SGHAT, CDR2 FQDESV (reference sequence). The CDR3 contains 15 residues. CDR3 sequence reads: CATGLAGGGTDTQYF. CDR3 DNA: TGTGCCACGGGACTAGCGGGAGGGGGCACAGATACGCAGTATTTT.

The CDR3 DNA reads as TGTGCCAGCAGCTTAACAGGGGGATCTGGAAACACCATATATTTT. Translated: CASSLTGGSGNTIYF. The chain couples TRBV7-3 to TRBJ1-3; D is perhaps TRBD1 (6 bases). This CDR3 spans 15 amino acids. Trimming left V 0 bases short and J 1 base short, with 7 bases between. The germline CDR1 and CDR2 sequences are SGHTA and FQGTGA.

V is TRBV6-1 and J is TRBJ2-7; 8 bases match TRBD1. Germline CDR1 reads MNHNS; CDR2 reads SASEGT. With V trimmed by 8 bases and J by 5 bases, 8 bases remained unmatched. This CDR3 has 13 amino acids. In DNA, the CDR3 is TGTGCCAGCGCCGGACAGGGTGGGGACGAGCAGTACGTC. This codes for CASAGQGGDEQYV.

The CDR3: CASSLSRGTGGYGYTF. CDR3 nucleotides: TGTGCCAGCAGTTTATCGAGAGGGACAGGGGGCTATGGCTACACCTTC. J is TRBJ1-2 and V is TRBV27; 11 positions match TRBD1. The CDR3 is 16 amino acids. The ends lost 0 bases at V and 4 bases at J; junction bases unmatched: 4. The V gene's germline CDR1 is MNHEY and CDR2 SMNVEV (reference sequence).

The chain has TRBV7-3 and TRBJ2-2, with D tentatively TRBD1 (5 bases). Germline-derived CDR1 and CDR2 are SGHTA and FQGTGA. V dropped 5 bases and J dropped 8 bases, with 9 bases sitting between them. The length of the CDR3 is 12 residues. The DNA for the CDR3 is TGTGCCAGCAGCCCAGGGCGAGGGGAGCTGTTTTTT. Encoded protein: CASSPGRGELFF.

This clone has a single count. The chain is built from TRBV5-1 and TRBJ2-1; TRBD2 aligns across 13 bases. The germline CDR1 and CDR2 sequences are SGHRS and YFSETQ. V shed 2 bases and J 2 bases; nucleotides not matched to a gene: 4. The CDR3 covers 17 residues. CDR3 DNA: TGCGCCAGCAGCTTCGGACTAGCGGGAGTCCCCTACAATGAGCAGTTCTTC. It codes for CASSFGLAGVPYNEQFF.

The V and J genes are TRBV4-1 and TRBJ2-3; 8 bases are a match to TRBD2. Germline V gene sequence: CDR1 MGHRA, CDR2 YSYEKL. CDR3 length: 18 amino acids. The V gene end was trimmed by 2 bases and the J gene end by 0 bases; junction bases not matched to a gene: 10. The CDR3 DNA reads TGCGCCAGCAGCCAAATGACTAGCGCCGCGCTAAGCACAGATACGCAGTATTTT. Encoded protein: CASSQMTSAALSTDTQYF.

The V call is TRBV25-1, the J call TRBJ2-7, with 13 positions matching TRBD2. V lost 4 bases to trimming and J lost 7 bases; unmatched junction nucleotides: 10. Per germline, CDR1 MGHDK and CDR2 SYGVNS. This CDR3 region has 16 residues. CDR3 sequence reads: CASSAAGLAGVWEQYF. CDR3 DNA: TGTGCCAGCAGTGCCGCCGGACTAGCGGGAGTCTGGGAGCAGTACTTC.

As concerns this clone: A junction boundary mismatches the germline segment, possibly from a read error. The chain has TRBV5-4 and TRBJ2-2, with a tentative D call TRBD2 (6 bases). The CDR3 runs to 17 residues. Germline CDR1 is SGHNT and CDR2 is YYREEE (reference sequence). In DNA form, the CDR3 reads TGTGCCAGCAGATTGGGGGGTAGCAGTTTAATCACCGGGGAGCTGTTTTTT. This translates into CASRLGGSSLITGELFF. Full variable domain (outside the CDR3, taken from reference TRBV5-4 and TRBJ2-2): ETGVTQSPTHLIKTRGQQVTLRCSSQSGHNTVSWYQQALGQGPQFIFQYYREEENGRGNFPPRFSGLQFPNYSSELNVNALELDDSALYLCASRLGGSSLITGELFFGEGSRLTVL.

CDR3 coding DNA: TGTGCCAGCACCTCCTGGGGGGGGTTGAAAAGAGCCGGGGAGCTGTTTTTT. This sequence encodes CASTSWGGLKRAGELFF. This chain uses TRBV28 with TRBJ2-2, with 7 bases matching TRBD2. Trimming at V came to 7 bases and at J to 6 bases, leaving 17 bases not matched to a gene. The germline gives CDR1 MDHEN, CDR2 SYDVKM. The CDR3 is 17 residues long.

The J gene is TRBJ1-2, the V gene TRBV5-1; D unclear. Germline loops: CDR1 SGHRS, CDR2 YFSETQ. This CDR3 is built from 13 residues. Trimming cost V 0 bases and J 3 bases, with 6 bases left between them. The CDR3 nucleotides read TGCGCCAGCAGCTTGGACGTCTACTATGGCTACACCTTC. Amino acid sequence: CASSLDVYYGYTF. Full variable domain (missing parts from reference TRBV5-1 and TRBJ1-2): KAGVTQTPRYLIKTRGQQVTLSCSPISGHRSVSWYQQTPGQGLQFLFEYFSETQRNKGNFPGRFSGRQFSNSRSEMNVSTLELGDSALYLCASSLDVYYGYTFGSGTRLTVV.

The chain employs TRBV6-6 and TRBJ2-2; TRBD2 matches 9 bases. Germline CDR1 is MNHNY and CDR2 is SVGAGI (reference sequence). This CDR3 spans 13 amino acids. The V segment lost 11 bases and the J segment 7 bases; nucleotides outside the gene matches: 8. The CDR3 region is CAAGGRTDGELFF. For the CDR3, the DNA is TGTGCCGCGGGGGGGAGAACGGACGGGGAGCTGTTTTTT.

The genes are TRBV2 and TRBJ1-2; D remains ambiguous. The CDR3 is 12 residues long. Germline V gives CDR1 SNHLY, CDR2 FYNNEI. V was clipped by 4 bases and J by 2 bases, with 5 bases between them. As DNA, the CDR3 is TGTGCCAGCAGTGTCCAAAACTATGGCTACACCTTC. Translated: CASSVQNYGYTF.

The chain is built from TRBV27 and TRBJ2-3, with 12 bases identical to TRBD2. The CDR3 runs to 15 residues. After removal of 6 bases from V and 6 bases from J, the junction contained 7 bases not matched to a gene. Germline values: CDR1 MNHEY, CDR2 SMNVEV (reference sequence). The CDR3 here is CASSSGTSGYDTQYF. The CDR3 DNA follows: TGTGCCAGCAGCTCCGGGACTAGCGGGTACGATACGCAGTATTTT.

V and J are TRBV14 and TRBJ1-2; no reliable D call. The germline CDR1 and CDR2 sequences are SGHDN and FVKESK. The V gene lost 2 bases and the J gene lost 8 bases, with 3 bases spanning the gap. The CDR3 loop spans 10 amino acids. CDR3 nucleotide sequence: TGTGCCAGCAGCCAAAGGGGCTACACCTTC. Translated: CASSQRGYTF.

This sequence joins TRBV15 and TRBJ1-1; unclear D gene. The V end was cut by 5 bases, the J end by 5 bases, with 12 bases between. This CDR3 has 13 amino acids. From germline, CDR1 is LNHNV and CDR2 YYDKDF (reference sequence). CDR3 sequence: CATSRGSSTEAFF. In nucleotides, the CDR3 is TGTGCCACCAGCCGAGGGAGTTCTACTGAAGCTTTCTTT.

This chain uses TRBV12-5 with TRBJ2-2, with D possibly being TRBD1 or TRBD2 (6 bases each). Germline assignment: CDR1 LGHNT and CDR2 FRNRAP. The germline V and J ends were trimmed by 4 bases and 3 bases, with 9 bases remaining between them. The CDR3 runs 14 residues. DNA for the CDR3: TGTGCTAGTGGTTCGGGGGCGGACACCGGGGAGCTGTTTTTT. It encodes CASGSGADTGELFF.

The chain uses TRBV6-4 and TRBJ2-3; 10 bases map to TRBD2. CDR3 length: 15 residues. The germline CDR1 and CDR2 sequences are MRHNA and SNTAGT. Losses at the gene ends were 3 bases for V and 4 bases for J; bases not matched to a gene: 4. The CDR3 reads CASSELAGTSDTQYF. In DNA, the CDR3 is TGTGCCAGCAGTGAACTAGCGGGAACGTCAGATACGCAGTATTTT.

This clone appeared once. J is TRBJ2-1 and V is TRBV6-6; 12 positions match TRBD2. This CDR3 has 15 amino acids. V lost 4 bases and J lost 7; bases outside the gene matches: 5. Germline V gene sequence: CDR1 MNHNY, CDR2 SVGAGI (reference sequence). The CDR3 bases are TGTGCCAGCAGTTTGGGACTAGCGGGTTATAATGAGCAGTTCTTC. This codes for CASSLGLAGYNEQFF.

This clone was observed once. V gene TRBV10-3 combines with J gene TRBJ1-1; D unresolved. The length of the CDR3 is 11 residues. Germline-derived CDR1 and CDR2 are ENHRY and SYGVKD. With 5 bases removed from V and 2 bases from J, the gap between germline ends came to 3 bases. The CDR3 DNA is TGTGCCATCAGTTCAAACACTGAAGCTTTCTTT. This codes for CAISSNTEAFF.

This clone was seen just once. The CDR3 region is CASSEPILSDTQYF. The CDR3 coding sequence is TGTGCCAGCAGCGAACCCATCCTTTCGGATACGCAGTATTTT. The chain recombines TRBV6-1 with TRBJ2-3, with D unclear. The germline CDR1 and CDR2 sequences are MNHNS and SASEGT. The CDR3 consists of 14 residues. Trimming stripped 6 bases from V and 6 bases from J, with 16 bases between.

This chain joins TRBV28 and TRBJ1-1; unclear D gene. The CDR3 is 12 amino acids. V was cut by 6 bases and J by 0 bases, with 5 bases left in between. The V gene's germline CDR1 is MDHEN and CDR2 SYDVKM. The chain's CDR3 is CASRKMNTEAFF. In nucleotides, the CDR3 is TGTGCCAGCAGGAAGATGAACACTGAAGCTTTCTTT.

CDR3 nucleotides: TGTGCCAGCACAGGGGCAGAGACCCAGTACTTC. This codes for CASTGAETQYF. The V and J genes are TRBV6-5 and TRBJ2-5, with a tentative D call TRBD1 (6 bases). The ends were cut back, 7 bases at V and 4 bases at J, with 7 bases in the middle. The CDR3 has 11 amino acids. Germline assignment: CDR1 MNHEY and CDR2 SVGAGI.

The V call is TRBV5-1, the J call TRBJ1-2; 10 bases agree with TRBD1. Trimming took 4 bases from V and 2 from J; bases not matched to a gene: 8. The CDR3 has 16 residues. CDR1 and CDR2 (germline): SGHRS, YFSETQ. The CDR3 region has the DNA TGCGCCAGCAGCCGATCTCCGGGACAGGGGAACTATGGCTACACCTTC. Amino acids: CASSRSPGQGNYGYTF.

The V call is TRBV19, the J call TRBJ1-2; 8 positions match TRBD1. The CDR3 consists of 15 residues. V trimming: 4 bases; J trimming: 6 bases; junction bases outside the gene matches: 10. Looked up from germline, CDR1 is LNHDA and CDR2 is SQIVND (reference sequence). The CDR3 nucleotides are TGTGCCAGTAGTAGACTTCTGCAGGGGGCCGATGGCTACACCTTC. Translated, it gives CASSRLLQGADGYTF.

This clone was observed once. CDR3 region: CASSRRSGIGGQVYEQYF. DNA for the CDR3: TGTGCCAGCAGCCGAAGGTCGGGGATCGGTGGCCAAGTATACGAGCAGTACTTC. The chain employs TRBV7-9 and TRBJ2-7, with D perhaps matching TRBD2 (5 bases). The CDR3 sequence is 18 residues long. Trimming stripped 5 bases from V and 4 bases from J, with 27 bases between. Germline V lookup: CDR1 SEHNR, CDR2 FQNEAQ (reference sequence). The full variable domain, with the rest looked up from reference TRBV7-9 and TRBJ2-7, is DTGVSQNPRHKITKRGQNVTFRCDPISEHNRLYWYRQTLGQGPEFLTYFQNEAQLEKSRLLSDRFSAERPKGSFSTLEIQRTEQGDSAMYLCASSRRSGIGGQVYEQYFGPGTRLTVT.

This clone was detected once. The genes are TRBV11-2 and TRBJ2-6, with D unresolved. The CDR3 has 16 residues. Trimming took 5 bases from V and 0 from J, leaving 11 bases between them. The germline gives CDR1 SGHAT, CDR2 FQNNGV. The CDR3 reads CASSQVAVSGANVLTF. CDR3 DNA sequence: TGTGCCAGCAGCCAAGTTGCTGTCTCTGGGGCCAACGTCCTGACTTTC.

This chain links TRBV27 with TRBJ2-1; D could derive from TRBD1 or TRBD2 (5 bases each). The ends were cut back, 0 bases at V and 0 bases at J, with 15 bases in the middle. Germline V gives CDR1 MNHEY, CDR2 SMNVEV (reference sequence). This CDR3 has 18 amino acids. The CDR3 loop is CASSLSLGVPSSYNEQFF. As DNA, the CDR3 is TGTGCCAGCAGTTTATCGTTGGGGGTCCCGAGCTCCTACAATGAGCAGTTCTTC.

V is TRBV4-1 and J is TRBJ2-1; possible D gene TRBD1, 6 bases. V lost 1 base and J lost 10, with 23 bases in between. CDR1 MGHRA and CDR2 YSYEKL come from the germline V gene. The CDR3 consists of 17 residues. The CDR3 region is CASSQVRDMGPWVEQFF. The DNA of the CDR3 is TGCGCCAGCAGCCAAGTCCGGGACATGGGTCCCTGGGTGGAGCAGTTCTTC.